These 16 T cell receptor beta chains came from one sample sequenced in a study of blood T cell repertoires in COVID-19. Here immunoSEQ multiplex PCR was the method, and the copy in TCRdb shows in-frame clones only, minus some. The sample includes 140,000 to 150,000 clones, about 82% of them seen just once. Material: peripheral blood. These receptors all come from a woman aged 40 to 49 with active or convalescent COVID-19.

This chain connects TRBV28 to TRBJ1-6; TRBD1 is a possible D gene (5 bases). Germline CDR1 is MDHEN and CDR2 is SYDVKM. CDR3 length equals 15 residues. V shed 7 bases and J shed 2 bases, with 12 bases lying between them. The CDR3 here is CASTRRGPYNSPLHF. The CDR3 nucleotides are TGTGCCAGCACTAGGAGGGGTCCCTATAATTCACCCCTCCACTTT.

This chain connects TRBV18 to TRBJ2-2, with 7 bases aligning to TRBD1. Per germline, CDR1 KGHSH and CDR2 LQKENI. With V trimmed by 2 bases and J by 9 bases, 9 bases remained unmatched. This CDR3 comprises 15 residues. CDR3 protein: CASSPGDRVLRELFF. CDR3 coding DNA: TGTGCCAGCTCACCAGGAGACAGGGTTTTGCGGGAGCTGTTTTTT.

The chain recombines TRBV28 with TRBJ2-3; weak D call: TRBD1 (5 bases). Trimming removed 4 bases from V and 4 bases from J, with 9 bases in between. Germline CDR1 MDHEN, CDR2 SYDVKM. CDR3 length: 13 amino acids. The CDR3 region is CASSSQAPDTQYF. CDR3 DNA sequence: TGTGCCAGCAGTTCACAGGCCCCAGATACGCAGTATTTT.

V is TRBV29-1 and J is TRBJ2-3, with 8 nucleotides matching TRBD1. Looked up from germline, CDR1 is SQVTM and CDR2 is ANQGSEA. This CDR3 has 13 amino acids. V trimming: 6 bases; J trimming: 0 bases; junction bases outside the gene matches: 2. The CDR3 loop reads CSVDRASTDTQYF. The CDR3 bases are TGCAGCGTGGACAGGGCTAGCACAGATACGCAGTATTTT.

The chain links TRBV19 to TRBJ2-5; perhaps TRBD1 as D (6 bases). The CDR3 loop spans 14 amino acids. CDR1 and CDR2 (germline): LNHDA, SQIVND (reference sequence). Trimming cost V 1 base and J 5 bases, with 11 bases left between them. CDR3 bases: TGTGCCAGTAGTATAGTCACAGGGACCGAGACCCAGTACTTC. Protein sequence: CASSIVTGTETQYF.

CDR3: CASSYGLNEQYF. The CDR3 nucleotides read TGTGCCAGCAGTTACGGCTTGAACGAGCAGTACTTC. V usage is TRBV6-6 and J usage is TRBJ2-7; no reliable D call. The CDR3 is 12 residues long. Trimming took off 2 bases at V and 5 bases at J, with 7 bases between the two ends. Germline V gene lookup returns CDR1 MNHNY and CDR2 SVGAGI (reference sequence).

The V and J genes are TRBV21-1 and TRBJ2-7; TRBD2, the table's D call, was not compared with the DNA. TRBV21-1 is a known pseudogene. The CDR3 totals 14 residues. The CDR3 region has the DNA TGTGCCATCCACCCTGGGACTCCCCCCTACGAGCAGTACTTC. Translated: CAIHPGTPPYEQYF.

V gene TRBV7-9 combines with J gene TRBJ1-6; D may be TRBD1 (6 bases). The ends were cut back, 3 bases at V and 6 bases at J, with 12 bases in the middle. The CDR3 has 15 residues. The germline gives CDR1 SEHNR, CDR2 FQNEAQ (reference sequence). DNA for the CDR3: TGTGCCAGCAGCTTGCGAGGACAGACTAATTCACCCCTCCACTTT. It codes for CASSLRGQTNSPLHF.

This chain links TRBV11-2 with TRBJ2-3; 10 nucleotides align to TRBD2. The germline CDR1 and CDR2 sequences are SGHAT and FQNNGV. This CDR3 has 16 residues. V dropped 5 bases and J dropped 5; count of bases not matched to a gene: 10. In DNA form, the CDR3 reads TGTGCCAGCAGCCGTAGCGGGGGGTCTTGGGGAGATACGCAGTATTTT. This translates into CASSRSGGSWGDTQYF.

The gene calls are TRBV29-1 and TRBJ1-2, with 9 bases that match TRBD1. The V gene's germline CDR1 is SQVTM and CDR2 ANQGSEA. The CDR3 sequence is 13 residues long. Trimming took 4 bases from V and 4 from J; bases not matched to a gene: 4. CDR3 DNA: TGCAGCGTTGTAGGGACAGGGACCTATGGCTACACCTTC. Protein: CSVVGTGTYGYTF.

This chain's CDR3 is CASSYPRVQSYEQYF. CDR3 bases: TGTGCCAGCAGTTATCCCCGGGTCCAGTCCTACGAGCAGTACTTC. The rearrangement joins TRBV6-2 or TRBV6-3 to TRBJ2-7, with D uncertain. Between the trimmed V and J ends, which lost 3 bases and 1 base, there was a span of 13 bases. The CDR3 has 15 residues. Germline V gene lookup returns CDR1 MNHEY and CDR2 SVGEGT.

This chain connects TRBV3-1 (or the pseudogene TRBV3-2) to TRBJ2-2, with 11 positions matching TRBD2. This CDR3 comprises 15 residues. CDR1 is LGHDT, CDR2 YNNKEL, per germline (reference sequence). The ends lost 6 bases at V and 5 bases at J; junction bases unmatched: 5. In DNA form, the CDR3 reads TGTGCCAGCAGAGTAGCGGGAGGGAGAACCGGGGAGCTGTTTTTT. Amino acid sequence: CASRVAGGRTGELFF.

The chain carries TRBV19 and TRBJ1-5, with D unresolved. Trimming took off 5 bases at V and 0 bases at J, with 11 bases between the two ends. The CDR3 is 15 residues long. Per germline, CDR1 LNHDA and CDR2 SQIVND (reference sequence). The CDR3: CASSVQEYSNQPQHF. The DNA for the CDR3 is TGTGCCAGTAGTGTCCAGGAATATAGCAATCAGCCCCAGCATTTT.

A single count supports this clone. The chain uses TRBV7-9 and TRBJ1-2; 9 bases are a match to TRBD1. The CDR3 has 14 residues. J gave up 2 bases and V 6 bases, and 4 bases lay outside the gene matches. The V gene's germline CDR1 is SEHNR and CDR2 FQNEAQ (reference sequence). The CDR3 bases are TGTGCCAGCAGACCCGACAGGGGGAACTATGGCTACACCTTC. The encoded protein is CASRPDRGNYGYTF.

The rearrangement joins TRBV19 to TRBJ1-2; TRBD1 might be the D (6 bases). This CDR3 has 15 amino acids. Trimming pared 10 bases from V and 8 bases from J, leaving 26 bases between. Germline-derived CDR1 and CDR2 are LNHDA and SQIVND (reference sequence). The CDR3 is CATGDRGQRGYGYTF. CDR3 in DNA: TGTGCCACCGGAGACAGAGGACAGAGGGGGTACGGCTACACCTTC.

The V gene is TRBV11-2, the J gene TRBJ2-5, with 7 bases lining up with TRBD1. Germline V gives CDR1 SGHAT, CDR2 FQNNGV. V dropped 1 base and J dropped 7; count of bases not matched to a gene: 6. The CDR3 sequence is 14 residues long. This chain's CDR3 is CASSLVRDSGTQYF. The CDR3 DNA reads as TGTGCCAGCAGCTTAGTCCGGGACAGTGGGACCCAGTACTTC.